This T cell receptor beta chain comes out of a study of control samples from healthy donors and cancer patients. The CDR3 has 17 amino acids. The germline V gene encodes CDR1 SNHLY and CDR2 FYNNEI. V was shortened by 8 bases and J by 2 bases, with 23 bases between the two germline ends. Sequenced by immunoSEQ multiplex PCR; TCRdb stores in-frame clones only, minus some. The table lists about 130,000 clones, about 88% of them singletons. The sample was blood. The chain uses TRBV2 and TRBJ2-3; a possible D gene is TRBD1 (6 bases). The TCR was taken from a man aged 45 to 65 in good health. CDR3 in amino acids: CASFGPSAGDNTDTQYF. The CDR3 region has the DNA TGTGCCAGCTTCGGCCCCTCTGCAGGGGATAACACAGATACGCAGTATTTT.